A selection of T cell receptor beta chains follows, all from one sample in a study of glioma-infiltrating T cells after dendritic cell vaccination. Sequencing used immunoSEQ multiplex PCR; TCRdb keeps in-frame clones, though not all of them. This sample has 45,000 to 50,000 clones, with about 85% found just once. Material: blood, obtained before dendritic cell vaccination. These receptors came from a human donor with glioblastoma. Each CDR3 is given with its conserved first and last residue. Each record gives: D gene, clone size, V gene, J gene, CDR3 DNA, CDR3 protein. The D gene is left open where the match is weak. Some rows mark clone size as missing; the rest say once, few, many or name a class of expanded clone.

>TRBD2|-|TRBV4-3|TRBJ2-1
TGCGCCAGCAGCCAAGGGGCGGGAGGTGGGAATGAGCAGTTCTTC
CASSQGAGGGNEQFF
>-|-|TRBV21-1|TRBJ2-7
TGTGCCAGCAGCAAAGAAGCCAACCCGAGGAGCGAGCAGTACTTC
CASSKEANPRSEQYF
>-|-|TRBV4-3|TRBJ1-5
TGCGCCAGCAGCCAAGAGAGGGGGGGCCAGCCCCAGCATTTT
CASSQERGGQPQHF
>-|-|TRBV27|TRBJ2-5
TGTGCCAGCAGCCGCTCTCCCTCGGGAGAAGAGACCCAGTACTTC
CASSRSPSGEETQYF
>-|-|TRBV7-6|TRBJ1-1
TGTGCCAGCAGCTCACGTACAGGGTACAGTGAAGCTTTCTTT
CASSSRTGYSEAFF
>TRBD1|-|TRBV6-6|TRBJ2-7
TGTGCCAGCAGTTACTCGGACAGGGGGCCTGGCGAGCAGTACTTC
CASSYSDRGPGEQYF
>TRBD2|few|TRBV27|TRBJ2-1
TGTGCCAGCAGTTTCGCGGGAGAGATCTACAATGAGCAGTTCTTC
CASSFAGEIYNEQFF
>-|-|TRBV5-8|TRBJ1-3
TGTGCCAGCAGCGCGGGGTTGCTAAGTTCGGGTGACACCATATATTTT
CASSAGLLSSGDTIYF
>-|-|TRBV28|TRBJ1-4
TGTGCCAGCAGCCTACCTGTGGGGCAGGGGAATGAAAAACTGTTTTTT
CASSLPVGQGNEKLFF
>-|few|TRBV4-3|TRBJ2-7
TGCGCCAGCAGCCACGCATGGGGGGACAGCTCCTACGAGCAGTACTTC
CASSHAWGDSSYEQYF
>-|-|TRBV30|TRBJ1-2
TGTGCCTGCTGGCGGGGGGGTGACTATGGCTACACCTTC
CACWRGGDYGYTF
>TRBD1|-|TRBV11-3|TRBJ1-3
TGTGCCAGCAGCGACAGGGGCACCATATATTTT
CASSDRGTIYF
>-|-|TRBV5-1|TRBJ1-3
TGCGCCAGCAGCCGGGAAGGGACATCTGGAAACACCATATATTTT
CASSREGTSGNTIYF
>TRBD2|-|TRBV7-9|TRBJ2-7
TGTGCCAGCAGCCCTAGCGGGGGGAACTCCTACGAGCAGTACTTC
CASSPSGGNSYEQYF
>TRBD1|-|TRBV2|TRBJ2-7
TGTGCCAGCAGGAAGGGGACAGGGAACTACGAGCAGTACTTC
CASRKGTGNYEQYF